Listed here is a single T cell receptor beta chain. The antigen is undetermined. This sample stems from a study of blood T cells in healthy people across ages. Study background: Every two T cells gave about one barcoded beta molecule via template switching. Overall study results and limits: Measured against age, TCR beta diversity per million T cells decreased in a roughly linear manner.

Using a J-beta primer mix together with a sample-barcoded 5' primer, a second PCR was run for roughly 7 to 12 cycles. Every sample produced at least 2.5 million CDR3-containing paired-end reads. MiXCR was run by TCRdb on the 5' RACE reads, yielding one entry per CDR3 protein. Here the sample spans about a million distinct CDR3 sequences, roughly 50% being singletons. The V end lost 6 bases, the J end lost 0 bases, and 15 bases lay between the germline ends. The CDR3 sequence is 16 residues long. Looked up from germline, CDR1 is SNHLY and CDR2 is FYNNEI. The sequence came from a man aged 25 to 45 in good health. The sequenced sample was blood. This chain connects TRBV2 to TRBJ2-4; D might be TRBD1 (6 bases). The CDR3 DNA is TGTGCCAGCAGGCTCCTAGGGGGTTTAGCCAAAAACATTCAGTACTTC. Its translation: CASRLLGGLAKNIQYF.